The 18 T cell receptor beta chains below all came from one sample that was sequenced in a study of blood T cell repertoires in COVID-19. Only in-frame clones appear in the TCRdb table, and some are missing; sequencing was by immunoSEQ multiplex PCR. The sample carries about 350,000 clones, around 90% recorded once. The sample taken for sequencing was peripheral blood. Source of these receptors: a man aged 25-45 years with COVID-19, enrolled during active disease.

The V call is TRBV7-2, the J call TRBJ2-3; 9 positions match TRBD2. CDR3 length equals 15 residues. Per the germline V gene, CDR1 is SGHTA and CDR2 is FQGNSA. The trim removed 7 bases at V and 8 bases at J, leaving 13 bases unmatched. CDR3 nucleotide sequence: TGTGCCAGCACCCCGCGGGCGGGAGGGCCGCTTACGCAGTATTTT. Encoded protein: CASTPRAGGPLTQYF.

The V and J genes are TRBV18 and TRBJ2-5, with 7 bases that match TRBD1. The CDR3 loop spans 16 amino acids. The trim removed 3 bases at V and 0 bases at J, leaving 7 bases unmatched. Germline assignment: CDR1 KGHSH and CDR2 LQKENI. As DNA, the CDR3 is TGTGCCAGCTCACCGCGACAGGGACCGTACCAAGAGACCCAGTACTTC. It is translated as CASSPRQGPYQETQYF.

About this clone itself: The same CDR3 also results from other DNA sequences found in this sample. This chain connects TRBV24-1 to TRBJ2-1; 10 nucleotides agree with TRBD2. The V gene's germline CDR1 is KGHDR and CDR2 SFDVKD. Losses at the gene ends were 3 bases for V and 0 bases for J; bases not matched to a gene: 1. The length of the CDR3 is 16 residues. CDR3 nucleotide sequence: TGTGCCACCAGTGATCCTAGCGGGAGCTCCTACAATGAGCAGTTCTTC. This sequence encodes CATSDPSGSSYNEQFF.

The rearrangement uses TRBV12-3 or TRBV12-4 and TRBJ1-5; a possible D gene is TRBD1 (5 bases). The length of the CDR3 is 13 residues. The V end was cut by 3 bases, the J end by 8 bases, with 11 bases between. The CDR3 DNA reads as TGTGCCAGCAGTTTTTTCAGGGCCGAGCCCCAGCATTTT. As protein: CASSFFRAEPQHF.

The V and J genes are TRBV2 and TRBJ2-7; D perhaps matches TRBD1 (6 bases). V was pared by 0 bases and J by 3 bases, with 9 bases between. This CDR3 has 14 amino acids. From germline, CDR1 is SNHLY and CDR2 FYNNEI. The DNA for the CDR3 is TGTGCCAGCAGTGAAGCTGGGGGCGGCTACGAGCAGTACTTC. Amino acids: CASSEAGGGYEQYF.

In this sample, this clone turned up once. The rearrangement links TRBV6-5 to TRBJ1-2; 10 bases are shared with TRBD1. The junction had 5 bases not matched to a gene; V was cut back by 0 bases and J by 4 bases. Germline CDR1 reads MNHEY; CDR2 reads SVGAGI. The CDR3 consists of 16 residues. CDR3 amino acids: CASSYSRRTGGYGYTF. CDR3 nucleotides: TGTGCCAGCAGTTACTCGAGAAGGACAGGGGGCTATGGCTACACCTTC.

Notes on this clone: The limits of the CDR3 on the DNA are not certain, so only TCRdb's listed CDR3 is given. The chain uses TRBV30 and TRBJ1-1; the table's D call of TRBD1 was not tested on the DNA. The CDR3 totals 14 residues, both ends included. The germline V gene has CDR1 GTSNPN and CDR2 SVGIG (reference sequence). CDR3: CAWSLTGTVLRAFF.

This clone appeared a few times. The chain employs TRBV5-1 and TRBJ2-1; no definite D call. The CDR3 has 15 amino acids. V was pared by 1 base and J by 0 bases, with 8 bases between. The germline V gene has CDR1 SGHRS and CDR2 YFSETQ. In nucleotides, the CDR3 is TGCGCCAGCAGCTTGACATACCTCTCCTACAATGAGCAGTTCTTC. It encodes CASSLTYLSYNEQFF.

This clone was observed a few times. The rearrangement uses TRBV9 and TRBJ1-6; D possibly corresponds to TRBD1 (6 bases). Germline CDR1 is SGDLS and CDR2 is YYNGEE. This CDR3 has 15 amino acids. Trimming removed 3 bases from V and 6 bases from J, with 13 bases in between. The CDR3 here is CASSAAGQLNSPLHF. Written as DNA, the CDR3 is TGTGCCAGCAGCGCAGCCGGACAGCTTAATTCACCCCTCCACTTT.

This clone occurred once. CDR3 amino acids: CASSGLAVPKNIQYF. DNA for the CDR3: TGTGCCAGCAGCGGACTAGCGGTCCCTAAAAACATTCAGTACTTC. This chain links TRBV5-5 with TRBJ2-4; 10 bases are shared with TRBD2. There are 15 residues in the CDR3. V was pared by 4 bases and J by 4 bases, with 5 bases of the junction left unmatched. Germline CDR1 and CDR2: SGHKS and YYEKEE (reference sequence).

This chain connects TRBV28 to TRBJ2-7, with 8 bases aligning to TRBD2. Looked up from germline, CDR1 is MDHEN and CDR2 is SYDVKM. CDR3 size: 13 residues. The trim removed 6 bases at V and 3 bases at J, leaving 4 bases unmatched. The CDR3 here is CASRASGYYEQYF. The DNA for the CDR3 is TGTGCCAGCAGGGCTAGCGGGTACTACGAGCAGTACTTC.

As DNA, the CDR3 is TGTGCCAGCAGTCCACCGGGAGAGGGTTTCTTT. Amino acid sequence: CASSPPGEGFF. The V and J genes are TRBV6-6 and TRBJ1-1; D is ambiguous. V lost 5 bases to trimming and J lost 13 bases, with 14 bases between them. The CDR3 covers 11 residues. CDR1 is MNHNY and CDR2 is SVGAGI in the germline V gene (reference sequence).

The count of this clone is one. The chain links TRBV6-6 to TRBJ2-1; tentative D call: TRBD1 (5 bases). Trimming took 6 bases from V and 3 from J, leaving 15 bases between them. Per germline, CDR1 MNHNY and CDR2 SVGAGI (reference sequence). CDR3 size: 15 residues. The CDR3 is CASRDSSQLYNEQFF. In nucleotides, the CDR3 is TGTGCCAGCAGAGACAGTAGTCAGCTCTACAATGAGCAGTTCTTC.

V gene TRBV28 combines with J gene TRBJ2-1, with D tentatively TRBD2 (6 bases). The V gene lost 5 bases and the J gene lost 6 bases, with 23 bases spanning the gap. CDR1 is MDHEN and CDR2 is SYDVKM in the germline V gene. The CDR3 sequence is 17 residues long. The CDR3 bases are TGTGCCAGCAGTCTAGAGACAATGGGACTGAGGGGCAATGAGCAGTTCTTC. Its protein is CASSLETMGLRGNEQFF. Full variable domain (missing parts from reference TRBV28 and TRBJ2-1): DVKVTQSSRYLVKRTGEKVFLECVQDMDHENMFWYRQDPGLGLRLIYFSYDVKMKEKGDIPEGYSVSREKKERFSLILESASTNQTSMYLCASSLETMGLRGNEQFFGPGTRLTVL.

The V call is TRBV6-5, the J call TRBJ2-7; 9 nucleotides match TRBD1. From germline, CDR1 is MNHEY and CDR2 SVGAGI. The CDR3 loop spans 14 amino acids. The trim removed 6 bases at V and 5 bases at J, leaving 8 bases unmatched. CDR3 nucleotides: TGTGCCAGCAGGGCCTACAGGGGGCACGACGAGCAGTACTTC. This gives the protein CASRAYRGHDEQYF.

The chain employs TRBV3-1 (or the pseudogene TRBV3-2) and TRBJ2-1, with TRBD2 matching over 10 bases. Germline values: CDR1 LGHDT, CDR2 YNNKEL (reference sequence). V lost 2 bases to trimming and J lost 6 bases; unmatched junction nucleotides: 1. The CDR3 covers 14 residues. CDR3 amino acids: CASSQSGRVNEQFF. In DNA, the CDR3 is TGTGCCAGCAGCCAAAGCGGGAGGGTCAATGAGCAGTTCTTC.

The chain joins TRBV19 to TRBJ1-2; possibly TRBD1 for D (5 bases). V was trimmed by 5 bases and J by 1 base, leaving 17 bases between them. Germline CDR1 is LNHDA and CDR2 is SQIVND (reference sequence). This CDR3 region has 16 residues. CDR3: CASSSPLGGGNYGYTF. The CDR3, as DNA: TGTGCCAGTAGTTCTCCCCTGGGGGGTGGTAACTATGGCTACACCTTC. The full variable domain, with the rest looked up from reference TRBV19 and TRBJ1-2, is DGGITQSPKYLFRKEGQNVTLSCEQNLNHDAMYWYRQDPGQGLRLIYYSQIVNDFQKGDIAEGYSVSREKKESFPLTVTSAQKNPTAFYLCASSSPLGGGNYGYTFGSGTRLTVV.

The V and J genes are TRBV7-2 and TRBJ2-2; D not certain. The length of the CDR3 is 12 residues. Per germline, CDR1 SGHTA and CDR2 FQGNSA. Trimming shortened V by 5 bases and J by 5 bases, and 6 bases separated the two germline ends. The CDR3 DNA sequence: TGTGCCAGCAGCCGAGTAACCGGGGAGCTGTTTTTT. Protein product: CASSRVTGELFF.